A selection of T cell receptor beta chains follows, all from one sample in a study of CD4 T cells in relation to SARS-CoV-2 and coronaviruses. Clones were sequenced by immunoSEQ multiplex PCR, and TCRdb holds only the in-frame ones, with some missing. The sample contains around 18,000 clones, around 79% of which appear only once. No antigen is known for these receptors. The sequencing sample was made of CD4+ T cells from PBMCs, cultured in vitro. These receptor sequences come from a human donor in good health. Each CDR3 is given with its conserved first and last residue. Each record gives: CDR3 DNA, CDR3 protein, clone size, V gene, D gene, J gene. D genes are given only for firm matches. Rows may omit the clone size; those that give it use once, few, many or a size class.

cdr3_nt: TGCGCCAGCAGCGCAGATCGACAGGGGGGCAGCTCCTACAATGAGCAGTTCTTC
cdr3_aa: CASSADRQGGSSYNEQFF
clone_size: NA
v_call: TRBV5-1
d_call: TRBD1
j_call: TRBJ2-1

cdr3_nt: TGTGCCAGCAGCGCCTCTGGAGGGGACCATGAGACCCAGTACTTC
cdr3_aa: CASSASGGDHETQYF
clone_size: few
v_call: TRBV7-3
d_call: NA
j_call: TRBJ2-5

cdr3_nt: TGTGCCTGGAGTGCACAAGGGTCGTGGGGGGAGCTGTTTTTT
cdr3_aa: CAWSAQGSWGELFF
clone_size: NA
v_call: TRBV30
d_call: NA
j_call: TRBJ2-2